Described below is a single T cell receptor (beta chain) sequence and its context. Its antigen is undetermined. The data belong to a study of T cell repertoires in ileal Crohn's disease. Time point defined: neoterminal ileum biopsy at postoperative endoscopy, about 6 months after surgery. Method: immunoSEQ multiplex PCR; TCRdb's copy keeps in-frame clones and lacks some. The sample carries about 11,000 clones, 79% recorded once. The CDR3 has 13 amino acids. V dropped 5 bases and J dropped 4 bases, with 11 bases sitting between them. Per the germline V gene, CDR1 is WNHNN and CDR2 is SYGVQD (reference sequence). Study-wide results and limits: Postoperative endoscopy occurred within one year, median about 7 months. Compared with CD4 T cells, sorted CD8 cells carried more expanded clones.

The TCR originated in an adult with Crohn's disease. J is TRBJ1-1 and V is TRBV10-1, with D possibly being TRBD1 (5 bases). The sample consisted of ileal tissue. The CDR3 sequence: CASSIPGGTEAFF. Written as DNA, the CDR3 is TGCGCCAGCAGTATACCCGGGGGCACTGAAGCTTTCTTT.